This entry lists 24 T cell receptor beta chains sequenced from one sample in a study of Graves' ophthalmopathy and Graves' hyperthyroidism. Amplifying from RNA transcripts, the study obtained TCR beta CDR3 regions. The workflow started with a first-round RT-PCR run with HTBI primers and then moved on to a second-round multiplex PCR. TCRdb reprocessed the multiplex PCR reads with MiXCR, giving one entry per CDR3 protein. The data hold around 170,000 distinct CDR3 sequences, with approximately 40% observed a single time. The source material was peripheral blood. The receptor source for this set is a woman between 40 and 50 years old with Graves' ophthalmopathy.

The CDR3 sequence: CASRVASNQPQHF. The CDR3 nucleotides read TGTGCCAGCAGGGTTGCGAGCAATCAGCCCCAGCATTTT. The rearrangement links TRBV6-2 or TRBV6-3 to TRBJ1-5; unclear D gene. Germline V CDR1 and CDR2: MNHEY, SVGEGT. V was clipped by 6 bases and J by 1 base, with 7 bases between them. The CDR3 contains 13 residues.

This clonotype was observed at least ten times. For the CDR3, the DNA is TGTGCCAGCAGTGTGAGAACAGGCTCCACCGACCGAAACACCATATATTTT. It yields the protein CASSVRTGSTDRNTIYF. V is TRBV6-1 and J is TRBJ1-3; weak D call: TRBD1 (5 bases). Germline-derived CDR1 and CDR2 are MNHNS and SASEGT. The V end lost 4 bases, the J end lost 5 bases, and 21 bases lay between the germline ends. There are 17 residues in the CDR3.

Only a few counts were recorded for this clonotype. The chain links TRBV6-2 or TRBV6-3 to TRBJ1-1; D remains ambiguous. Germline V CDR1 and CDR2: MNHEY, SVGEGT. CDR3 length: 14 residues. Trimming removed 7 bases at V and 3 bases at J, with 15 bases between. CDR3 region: CASTATREYTEAFF. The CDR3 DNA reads TGTGCCAGCACCGCGACAAGGGAGTACACTGAAGCTTTCTTT.

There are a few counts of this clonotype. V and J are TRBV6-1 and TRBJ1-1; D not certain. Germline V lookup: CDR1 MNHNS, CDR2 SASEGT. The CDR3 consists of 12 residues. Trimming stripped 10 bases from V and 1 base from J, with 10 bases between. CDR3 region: CAIRARNTEAFF. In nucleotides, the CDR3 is TGTGCCATCCGGGCGAGGAACACTGAAGCTTTCTTT.

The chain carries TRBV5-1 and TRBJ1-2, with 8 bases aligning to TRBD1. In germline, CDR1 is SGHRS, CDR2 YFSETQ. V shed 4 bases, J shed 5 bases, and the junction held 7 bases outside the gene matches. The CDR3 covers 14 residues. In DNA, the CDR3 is TGCGCCAGCAGCCTAGGGACAGGCTTTTATGGCTACACCTTC. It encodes CASSLGTGFYGYTF.

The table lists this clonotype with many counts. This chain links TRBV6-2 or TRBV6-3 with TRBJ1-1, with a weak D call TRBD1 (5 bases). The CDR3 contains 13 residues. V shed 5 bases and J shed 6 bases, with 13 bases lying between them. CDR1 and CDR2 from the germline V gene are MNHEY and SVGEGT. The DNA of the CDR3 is TGTGCCAGCAGTACAATCAGGGTCCCTGAAGCTTTCTTT. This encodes CASSTIRVPEAFF.

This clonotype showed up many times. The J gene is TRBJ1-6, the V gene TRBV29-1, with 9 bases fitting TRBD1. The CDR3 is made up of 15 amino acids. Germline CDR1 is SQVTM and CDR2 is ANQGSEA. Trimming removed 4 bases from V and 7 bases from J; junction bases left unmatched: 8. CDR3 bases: TGCAGCGTTGGTGCGGCTGACAGGGGGAATTCACCCCTCCACTTT. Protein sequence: CSVGAADRGNSPLHF.

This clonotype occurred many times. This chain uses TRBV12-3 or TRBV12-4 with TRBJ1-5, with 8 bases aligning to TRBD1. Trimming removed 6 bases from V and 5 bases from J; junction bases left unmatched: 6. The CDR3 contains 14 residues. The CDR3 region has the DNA TGTGCCAGCAGACCGGGACAGGAGGATCAGCCCCAGCATTTT. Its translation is CASRPGQEDQPQHF.

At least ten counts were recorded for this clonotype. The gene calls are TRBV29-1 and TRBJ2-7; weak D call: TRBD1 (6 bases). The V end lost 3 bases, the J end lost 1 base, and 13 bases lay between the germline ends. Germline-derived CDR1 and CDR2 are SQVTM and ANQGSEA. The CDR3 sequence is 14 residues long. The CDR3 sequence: CSVEGAKRSYEQYF. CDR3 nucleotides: TGCAGCGTTGAGGGGGCCAAAAGATCCTACGAGCAGTACTTC.

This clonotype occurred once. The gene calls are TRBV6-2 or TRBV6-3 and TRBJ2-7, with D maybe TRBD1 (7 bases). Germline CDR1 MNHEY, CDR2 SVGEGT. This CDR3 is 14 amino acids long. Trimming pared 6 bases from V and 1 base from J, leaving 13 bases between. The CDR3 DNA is TGTGCCAGCAGCCACGCAGGGGGGTCCTACGAGCAGTACTTC. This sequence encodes CASSHAGGSYEQYF.

The CDR3 spells CASGLVPGHEEEQYF. The CDR3 DNA is TGTGCTAGTGGTTTGGTACCCGGACACGAGGAAGAGCAGTACTTC. This chain joins TRBV12-5 and TRBJ2-7; D perhaps matches TRBD1 (5 bases). CDR3 length: 15 amino acids. Germline V CDR1 and CDR2: LGHNT, FRNRAP. With 0 bases removed from V and 7 bases from J, the gap between germline ends came to 16 bases. Looking up the rest from reference TRBV12-5 and TRBJ2-7 gives the full variable domain: DARVTQTPRHKVTEMGQEVTMRCQPILGHNTVFWYRQTMMQGLELLAYFRNRAPLDDSGMPKDRFSAEMPDATLATLKIQPSEPRDSAVYFCASGLVPGHEEEQYFGPGTRLTVT.

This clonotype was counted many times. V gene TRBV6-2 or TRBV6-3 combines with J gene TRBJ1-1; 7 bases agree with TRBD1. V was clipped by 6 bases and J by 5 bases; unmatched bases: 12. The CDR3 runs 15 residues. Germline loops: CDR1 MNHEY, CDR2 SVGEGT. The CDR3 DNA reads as TGTGCCAGCAGGCCTCAACAGGGGATGGGAACTGAAGCTTTCTTT. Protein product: CASRPQQGMGTEAFF.

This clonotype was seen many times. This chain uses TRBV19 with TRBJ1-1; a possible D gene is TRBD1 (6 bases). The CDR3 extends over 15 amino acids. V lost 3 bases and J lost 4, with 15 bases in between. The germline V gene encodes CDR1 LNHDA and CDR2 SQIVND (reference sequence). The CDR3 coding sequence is TGTGCCAGTAGTATGAGGGGGGCAGGTGGCACTGAAGCTTTCTTT. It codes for CASSMRGAGGTEAFF.

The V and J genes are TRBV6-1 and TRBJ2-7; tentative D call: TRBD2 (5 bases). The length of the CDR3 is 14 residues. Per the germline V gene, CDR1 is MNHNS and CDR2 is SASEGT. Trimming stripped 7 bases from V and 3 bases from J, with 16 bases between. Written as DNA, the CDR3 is TGTGCCAGCAAACGGGCGATTGAGGGCTACGAGCAGTACTTC. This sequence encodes CASKRAIEGYEQYF.

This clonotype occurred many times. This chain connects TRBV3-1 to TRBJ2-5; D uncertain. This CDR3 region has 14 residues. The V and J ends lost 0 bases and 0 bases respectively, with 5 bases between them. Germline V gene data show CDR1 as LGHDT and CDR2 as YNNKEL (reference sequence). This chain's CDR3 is CASSQDLYQETQYF. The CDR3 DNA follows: TGTGCCAGCAGCCAAGATTTGTACCAAGAGACCCAGTACTTC.

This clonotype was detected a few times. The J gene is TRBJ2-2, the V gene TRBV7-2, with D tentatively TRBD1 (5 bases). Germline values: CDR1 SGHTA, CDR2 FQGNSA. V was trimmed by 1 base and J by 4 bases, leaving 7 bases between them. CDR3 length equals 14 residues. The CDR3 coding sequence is TGTGCCAGCAGCTTAGGACAGTTCACCGGGGAGCTGTTTTTT. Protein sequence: CASSLGQFTGELFF.

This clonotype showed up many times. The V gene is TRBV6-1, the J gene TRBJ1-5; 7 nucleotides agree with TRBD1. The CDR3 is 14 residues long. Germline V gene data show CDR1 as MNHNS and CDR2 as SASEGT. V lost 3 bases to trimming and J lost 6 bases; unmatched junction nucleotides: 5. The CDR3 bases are TGTGCCAGCAGTGATCGACAGGGAGGTCAGCCCCAGCATTTT. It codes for CASSDRQGGQPQHF.

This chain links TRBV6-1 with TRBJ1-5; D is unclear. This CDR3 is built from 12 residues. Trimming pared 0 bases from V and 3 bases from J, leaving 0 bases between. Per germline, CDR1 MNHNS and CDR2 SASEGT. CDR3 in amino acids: CASSEANQPQHF. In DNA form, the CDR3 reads TGTGCCAGCAGTGAAGCCAATCAGCCCCAGCATTTT.

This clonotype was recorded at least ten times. CDR3 amino acids: CASRMGTVYNSPLHF. DNA of the CDR3: TGTGCCAGCAGGATGGGGACAGTTTATAATTCACCCCTCCACTTT. The chain uses TRBV5-6 and TRBJ1-6, with 7 nucleotides matching TRBD1. V was clipped by 5 bases and J by 4 bases; unmatched bases: 6. CDR1 and CDR2 from the germline V gene are SGHDT and YYEEEE. The length of the CDR3 is 15 residues.

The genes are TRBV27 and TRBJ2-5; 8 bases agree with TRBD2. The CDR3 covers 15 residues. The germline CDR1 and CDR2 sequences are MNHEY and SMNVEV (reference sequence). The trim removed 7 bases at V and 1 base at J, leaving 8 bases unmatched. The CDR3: CASTLSGMGQETQYF. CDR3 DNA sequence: TGTGCCAGCACCCTTAGCGGGATGGGCCAAGAGACCCAGTACTTC.

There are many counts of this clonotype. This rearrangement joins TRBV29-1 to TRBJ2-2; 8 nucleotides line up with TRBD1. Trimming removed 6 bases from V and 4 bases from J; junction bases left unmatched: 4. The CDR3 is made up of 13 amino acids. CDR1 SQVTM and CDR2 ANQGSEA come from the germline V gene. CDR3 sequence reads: CSVDRGGTGELFF. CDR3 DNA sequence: TGCAGCGTCGACAGGGGTGGCACCGGGGAGCTGTTTTTT.

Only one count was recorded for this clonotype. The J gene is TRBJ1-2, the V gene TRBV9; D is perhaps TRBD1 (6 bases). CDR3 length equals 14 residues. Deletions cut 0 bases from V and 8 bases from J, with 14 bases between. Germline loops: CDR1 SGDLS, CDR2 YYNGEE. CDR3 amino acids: CASSVVPGATGYTF. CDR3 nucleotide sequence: TGTGCCAGCAGCGTAGTACCAGGGGCTACCGGCTACACCTTC.

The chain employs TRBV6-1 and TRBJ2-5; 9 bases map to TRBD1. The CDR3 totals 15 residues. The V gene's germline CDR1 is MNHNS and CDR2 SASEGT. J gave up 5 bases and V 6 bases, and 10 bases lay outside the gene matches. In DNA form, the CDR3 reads TGTGCCAGCAGGGGCCTGGGACAGGGTGGCGAGACCCAGTACTTC. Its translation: CASRGLGQGGETQYF.

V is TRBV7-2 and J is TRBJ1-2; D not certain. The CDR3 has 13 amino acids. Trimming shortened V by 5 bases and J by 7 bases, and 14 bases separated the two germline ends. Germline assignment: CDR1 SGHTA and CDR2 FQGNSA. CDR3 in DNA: TGTGCCAGCAGCCAAGGAGTGGCGGCTGGCTACACCTTC. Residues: CASSQGVAAGYTF.